This T cell receptor (beta chain) came from a study of somatic mutations in cytotoxic T cells in rheumatoid arthritis. Study-wide results and limits: The slight TRBV07 underrepresentation in rheumatoid arthritis patients was not adjusted for multiple comparisons.

CDR1 is SGHTA and CDR2 is FQGNSA in the germline V gene. There are 15 residues in the CDR3. Losses at the gene ends were 3 bases for V and 2 bases for J; bases not matched to a gene: 3. TCRdb's copy holds only in-frame clones and misses some; the assay was immunoSEQ multiplex PCR. This sample carries roughly 3,900 clones, approximately 93% of them seen once, and the ten largest clones take 7.5% to 9.5%. Note on this clone: Its matching antigen is unknown.

Sequencing used CD8+ T cells sorted from blood. This TCR came from a woman between 55 and 75 years old with rheumatoid arthritis. This chain connects TRBV7-2 to TRBJ1-3, with 8 bases that match TRBD1. CDR3 DNA: TGTGCCAGCAGCTTCACAGGGGGGCCTGGAAACACCATATATTTT. This translates into CASSFTGGPGNTIYF. Based on the CDR3 plus reference TRBV7-2 and TRBJ1-3, the full variable domain is GAGVSQSPSNKVTEKGKDVELRCDPISGHTALYWYRQSLGQGLEFLIYFQGNSAPDKSGLPSDRFSAERTGGSVSTLTIQRTQQEDSAVYLCASSFTGGPGNTIYFGEGSWLTVV.